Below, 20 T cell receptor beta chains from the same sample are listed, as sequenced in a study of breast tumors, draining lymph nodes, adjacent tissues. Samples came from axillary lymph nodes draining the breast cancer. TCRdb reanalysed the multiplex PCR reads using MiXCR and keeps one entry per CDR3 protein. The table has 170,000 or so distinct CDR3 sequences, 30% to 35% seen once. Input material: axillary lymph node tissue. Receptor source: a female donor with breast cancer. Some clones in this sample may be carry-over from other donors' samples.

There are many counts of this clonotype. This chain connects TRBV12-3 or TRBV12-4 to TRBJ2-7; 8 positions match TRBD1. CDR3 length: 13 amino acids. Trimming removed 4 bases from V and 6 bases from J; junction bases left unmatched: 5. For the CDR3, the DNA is TGTGCCAGCAGTTCGGGACAGGTGGGCGAGCAGTACTTC. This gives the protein CASSSGQVGEQYF.

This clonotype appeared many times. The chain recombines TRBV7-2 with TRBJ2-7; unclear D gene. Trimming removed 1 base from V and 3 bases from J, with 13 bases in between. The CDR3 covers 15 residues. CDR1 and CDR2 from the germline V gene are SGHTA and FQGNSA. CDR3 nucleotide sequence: TGTGCCAGCAGCTTAGGTTCTGGGATAATCTACGAGCAGTACTTC. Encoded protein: CASSLGSGIIYEQYF. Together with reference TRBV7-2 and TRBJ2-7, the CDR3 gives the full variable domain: GAGVSQSPSNKVTEKGKDVELRCDPISGHTALYWYRQSLGQGLEFLIYFQGNSAPDKSGLPSDRFSAERTGGSVSTLTIQRTQQEDSAVYLCASSLGSGIIYEQYFGPGTRLTVT.

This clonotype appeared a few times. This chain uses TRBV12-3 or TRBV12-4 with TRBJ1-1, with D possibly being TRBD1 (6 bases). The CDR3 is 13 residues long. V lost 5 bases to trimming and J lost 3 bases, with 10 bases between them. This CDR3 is CASSPTGYTEAFF. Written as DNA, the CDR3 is TGTGCCAGCAGTCCCACAGGGTACACTGAAGCTTTCTTT.

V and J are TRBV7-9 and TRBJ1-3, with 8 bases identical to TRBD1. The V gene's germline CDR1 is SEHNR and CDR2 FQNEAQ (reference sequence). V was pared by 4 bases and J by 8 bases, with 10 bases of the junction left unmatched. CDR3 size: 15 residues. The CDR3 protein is CASSWTGTYGYTIYF. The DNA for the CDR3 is TGTGCCAGCAGCTGGACAGGGACCTATGGCTACACCATATATTTT.

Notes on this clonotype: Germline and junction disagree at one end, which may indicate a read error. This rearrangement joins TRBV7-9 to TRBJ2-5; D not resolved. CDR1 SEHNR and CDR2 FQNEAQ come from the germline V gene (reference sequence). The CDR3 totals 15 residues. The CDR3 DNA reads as TGTGCCAGCAGCCTTACTACCCAACGTCCGGAGACCCAGCACTTC. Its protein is CASSLTTQRPETQHF.

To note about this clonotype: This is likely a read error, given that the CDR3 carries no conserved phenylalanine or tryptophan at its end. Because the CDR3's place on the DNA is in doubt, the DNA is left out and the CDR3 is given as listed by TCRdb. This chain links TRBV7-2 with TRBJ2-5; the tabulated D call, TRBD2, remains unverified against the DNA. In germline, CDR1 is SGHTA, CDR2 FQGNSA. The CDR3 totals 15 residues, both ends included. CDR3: CASSLAAQLGYTFGS.

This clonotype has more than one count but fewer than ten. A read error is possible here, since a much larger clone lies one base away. CDR3: CASSLGPGREQYF. The CDR3 DNA reads as TGTGCCAGCAGTCTTGGGCCAGGGCGGGAGCAGTACTTC. The chain couples TRBV6-4 to TRBJ2-7, with D maybe TRBD1 (5 bases). Germline V CDR1 and CDR2: MRHNA, SNTAGT. The CDR3 is made up of 13 amino acids. V was trimmed by 5 bases and J by 7 bases, leaving 15 bases between them.

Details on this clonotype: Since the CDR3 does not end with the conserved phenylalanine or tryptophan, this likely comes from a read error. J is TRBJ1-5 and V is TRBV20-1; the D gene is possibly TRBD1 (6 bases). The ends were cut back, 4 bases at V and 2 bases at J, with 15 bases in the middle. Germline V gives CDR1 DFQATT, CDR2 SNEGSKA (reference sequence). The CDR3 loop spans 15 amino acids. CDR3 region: CSATLRGKGNQPQHG. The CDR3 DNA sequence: TGCAGTGCTACCCTGAGGGGGAAAGGCAATCAGCCCCAGCATGGT.

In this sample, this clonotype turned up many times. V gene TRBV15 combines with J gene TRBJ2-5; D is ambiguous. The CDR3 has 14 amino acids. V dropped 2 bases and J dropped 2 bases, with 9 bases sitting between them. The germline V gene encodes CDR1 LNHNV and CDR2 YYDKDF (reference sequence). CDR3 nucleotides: TGTGCCACCAGCAGAAGTTCCGTTCAAGAGACCCAGTACTTC. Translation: CATSRSSVQETQYF.

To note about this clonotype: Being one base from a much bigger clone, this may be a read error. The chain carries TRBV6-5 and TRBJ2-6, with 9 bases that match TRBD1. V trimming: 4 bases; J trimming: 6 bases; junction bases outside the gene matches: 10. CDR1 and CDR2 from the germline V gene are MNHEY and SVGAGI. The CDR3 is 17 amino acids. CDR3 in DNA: TGTGCCAGCAGTTGGACAGGGGCGGTAGGTGTGGCCAACGTCCTGACTTTC. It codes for CASSWTGAVGVANVLTF.

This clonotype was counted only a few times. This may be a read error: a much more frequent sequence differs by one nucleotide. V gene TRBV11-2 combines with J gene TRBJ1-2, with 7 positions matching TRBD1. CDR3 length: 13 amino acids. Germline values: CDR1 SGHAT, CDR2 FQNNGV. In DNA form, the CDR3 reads TGTGCCAGCAGCTCTACAGGGGCAGATGGCTACATCTTC. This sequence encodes CASSSTGADGYIF.

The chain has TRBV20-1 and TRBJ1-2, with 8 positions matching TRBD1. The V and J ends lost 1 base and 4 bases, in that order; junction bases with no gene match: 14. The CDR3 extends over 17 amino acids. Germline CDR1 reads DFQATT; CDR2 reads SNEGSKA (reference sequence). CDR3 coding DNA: TGCAGTGCTAGAGCTAAACCCCCGGGACAGGCCCTCTATGGCTACACCTTC. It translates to CSARAKPPGQALYGYTF.

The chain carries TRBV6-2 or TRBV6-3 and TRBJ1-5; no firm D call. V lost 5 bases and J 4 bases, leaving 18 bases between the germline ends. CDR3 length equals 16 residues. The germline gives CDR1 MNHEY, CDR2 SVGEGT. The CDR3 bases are TGTGCCAGCAGTCGGGCCACCAACCGAATGAATCAGCCCCAGCATTTT. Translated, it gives CASSRATNRMNQPQHF.

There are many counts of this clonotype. The CDR3 coding sequence is TGTGCCAGTAGTAAGACAGTGAGGGCACAACAGCCCCAGCATTTT. Its protein is CASSKTVRAQQPQHF. The chain carries TRBV19 and TRBJ1-5, with D perhaps matching TRBD1 (5 bases). The CDR3 runs to 15 residues. Trimming removed 4 bases at V and 7 bases at J, with 17 bases between. Germline lookup yields CDR1 LNHDA and CDR2 SQIVND (reference sequence).

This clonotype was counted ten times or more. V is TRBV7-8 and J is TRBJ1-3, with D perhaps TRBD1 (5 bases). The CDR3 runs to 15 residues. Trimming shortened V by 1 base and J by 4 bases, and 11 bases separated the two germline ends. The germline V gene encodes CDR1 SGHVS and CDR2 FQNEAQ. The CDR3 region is CASSLDPGTGNTIYF. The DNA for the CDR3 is TGTGCCAGCAGCTTAGATCCGGGGACGGGAAACACCATATATTTT.

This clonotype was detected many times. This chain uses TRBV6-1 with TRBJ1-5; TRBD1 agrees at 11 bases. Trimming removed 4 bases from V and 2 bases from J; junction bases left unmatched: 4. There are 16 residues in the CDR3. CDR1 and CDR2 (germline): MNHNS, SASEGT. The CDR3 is CASSAGQGAGNQPQHF. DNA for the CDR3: TGTGCCAGCAGTGCCGGACAGGGGGCCGGCAATCAGCCCCAGCATTTT.

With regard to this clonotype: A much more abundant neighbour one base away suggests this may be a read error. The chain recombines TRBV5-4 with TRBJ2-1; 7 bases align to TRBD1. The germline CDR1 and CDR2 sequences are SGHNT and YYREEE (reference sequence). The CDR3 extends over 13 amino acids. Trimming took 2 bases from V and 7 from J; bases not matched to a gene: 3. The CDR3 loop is CASSFGQANEQFF. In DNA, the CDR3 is TGTGCCAGCAGCTTTGGACAGGCGAATGAGCAGTTCTTC.

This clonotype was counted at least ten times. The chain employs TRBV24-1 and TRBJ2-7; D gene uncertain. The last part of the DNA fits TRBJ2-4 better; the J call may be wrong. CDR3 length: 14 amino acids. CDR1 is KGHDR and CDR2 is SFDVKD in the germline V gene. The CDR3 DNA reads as TGTGCCACCAGTGATCCTTCCCTGACGCCCATTCAGTACTTC. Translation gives CATSDPSLTPIQYF.

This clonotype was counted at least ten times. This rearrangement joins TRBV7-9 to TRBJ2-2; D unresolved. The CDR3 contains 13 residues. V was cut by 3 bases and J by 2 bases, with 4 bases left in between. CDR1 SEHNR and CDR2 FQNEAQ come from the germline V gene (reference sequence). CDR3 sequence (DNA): TGTGCCAGCAGCTTCACTAACACCGGGGAGCTGTTTTTT. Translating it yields CASSFTNTGELFF.

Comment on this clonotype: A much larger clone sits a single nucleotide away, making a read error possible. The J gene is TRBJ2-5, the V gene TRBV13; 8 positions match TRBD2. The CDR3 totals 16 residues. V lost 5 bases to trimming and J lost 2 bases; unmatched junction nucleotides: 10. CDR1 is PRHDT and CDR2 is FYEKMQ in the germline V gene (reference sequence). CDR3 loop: CASSQPPGLGQETQYF. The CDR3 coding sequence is TGTGCCAGCAGCCAACCCCCGGGACTAGGTCAAGAGACCCAGTACTTC.